This T cell receptor (beta chain) was retrieved from a study of long-term antiretroviral therapy in people with HIV. Study-wide points: Diversity measured after ART increased yet remained under transplant donor controls.

An immunoSEQ assay, version v3.0, was performed at survey level. Clones were sequenced by immunoSEQ multiplex PCR, and TCRdb holds only the in-frame ones, with some missing. The table lists under 25,000 clones, 76% of them singletons. Germline V lookup: CDR1 LNHDA, CDR2 SQIVND (reference sequence). There are 12 residues in the CDR3. J was trimmed by 10 bases and V by 6 bases; bases with no gene match: 8. In the case of this clone: What it binds is not known.

This TCR was recovered from a man aged 18 to 30 with HIV. This chain uses TRBV19 with TRBJ1-1, with 7 nucleotides matching TRBD1. Source: unsorted PBMCs, taken 0.5 years before starting antiretroviral therapy. This CDR3 reads CASSPPGQSAFF. The CDR3 coding sequence is TGTGCCAGTAGCCCACCGGGACAGTCAGCTTTCTTT.